This TCR beta chain emerged from a study of T cells expressing NK-cell markers. Overall study context: Repertoire data for TCR beta were derived from sorted T cells (CD3+CD56+NKG2C+, CD3+CD56+NKG2C- and CD3+CD56-NKG2C+).

CDR3 length: 16 amino acids. Germline V gene sequence: CDR1 SQVTM, CDR2 ANQGSEA. TCRdb re-called the 5' RACE reads and gives one entry per CDR3 protein, without DNA. This sample's clone table lists some 150,000 distinct CDR3 sequences. The chain uses TRBV29-1 and TRBJ2-3; TCRdb gives TRBD2 as the D gene, but with no DNA this cannot be confirmed. The sequencing input was blood T cells: a sorted CD56 or NKG2C T cell subset, CD4+ or CD8+ T cells, or bulk PBMC T cells (not recorded which). The source is a man aged 18 to 29 in good health. The CDR3: CSVLGTSGRFADTQYF.